This passage covers 13 T cell receptor beta chains from one sample sequenced in a study of T-cell memory formation after mild COVID-19. TCRdb re-derived calls from the 5' RACE reads in MiXCR, one entry per CDR3 protein. Of under 450,000 distinct CDR3 sequences listed, about 22% are singletons. Sequencing was carried out using PBMCs or a T cell subset sorted from them (not recorded which). The receptors here all came from an adult woman who had mild COVID-19 (a few samples of this study predate the infection). Cell type and time point are not known.

This clonotype was detected ten times or more. This chain joins TRBV24-1 and TRBJ2-1; D ambiguous. V was trimmed by 3 bases and J by 0 bases, leaving 14 bases between them. The CDR3 contains 17 residues. Germline assignment: CDR1 KGHDR and CDR2 SFDVKD. CDR3 nucleotide sequence: TGTGCCACCAGTGATCCCCTGGCCGGCTACTCCTACAATGAGCAGTTCTTC. Amino acids: CATSDPLAGYSYNEQFF.

The chain recombines TRBV7-2 with TRBJ2-3; D uncertain. The germline gives CDR1 SGHTA, CDR2 FQGNSA. This CDR3 has 16 amino acids. V lost 3 bases, J lost 2 bases, and 15 bases lay in between. The CDR3 DNA reads as TGTGCCAGCAGCTTGTTATTCGAAACCTACACAGATACGCAGTATTTT. This translates into CASSLLFETYTDTQYF.

The V call is TRBV11-3, the J call TRBJ2-1; 9 bases line up with TRBD2. The V gene end was trimmed by 0 bases and the J gene end by 8 bases; junction bases not matched to a gene: 5. CDR1 and CDR2 from the germline V gene are SGHNT and YENEEA. The CDR3 is 15 residues long. The CDR3 nucleotides read TGTGCCAGCAGCTTAGAGCGGGAGGGCCTCCATGAGCAGTTCTTC. Translating gives CASSLEREGLHEQFF.

The chain recombines TRBV18 with TRBJ1-3; the D gene is possibly TRBD1 (5 bases). The V end was cut by 3 bases, the J end by 0 bases, with 15 bases between. This CDR3 comprises 17 residues. Germline assignment: CDR1 KGHSH and CDR2 LQKENI. The CDR3 is CASSPSTASLSGNTIYF. The CDR3 DNA follows: TGTGCCAGCTCACCCTCGACAGCTTCCCTCTCTGGAAACACCATATATTTT.

This clonotype appeared once. The chain joins TRBV11-1 to TRBJ2-3, with 8 bases identical to TRBD2. Germline trimming cut 3 bases from V and 1 base from J; bases unmatched to any gene: 15. Germline CDR1 is SGHAT and CDR2 is FQDESV (reference sequence). The CDR3 length is 19 residues. CDR3 amino acids: CASSLGRGGGLTGTDTQYF. CDR3 sequence (DNA): TGTGCCAGCAGCTTGGGGCGCGGCGGGGGGCTTACGGGCACAGATACGCAGTATTTT.

The chain has TRBV7-9 and TRBJ2-3; 8 bases agree with TRBD2. CDR1 and CDR2 from the germline V gene are SEHNR and FQNEAQ (reference sequence). J lost 6 bases, V lost 5 bases, and 4 bases had no gene match. CDR3 length equals 13 residues. The DNA of the CDR3 is TGTGCCAGCAGCCCTCGGGGGGGGGATACGCAGTATTTT. Its protein product is CASSPRGGDTQYF.

The rearrangement joins TRBV5-1 to TRBJ2-3, with 10 bases aligning to TRBD1. CDR1 and CDR2 (germline): SGHRS, YFSETQ. The CDR3 length is 14 residues. The V segment lost 4 bases and the J segment 6 bases; nucleotides outside the gene matches: 5. The CDR3 DNA follows: TGCGCCAGCAGCACCGGGACAGGGGAGGATACGCAGTATTTT. Translation: CASSTGTGEDTQYF.

This chain links TRBV30 with TRBJ1-1; 8 bases map to TRBD1. The CDR3 runs to 14 residues. Germline V gene sequence: CDR1 GTSNPN, CDR2 SVGIG (reference sequence). Trimming removed 0 bases from V and 4 bases from J; junction bases left unmatched: 4. DNA of the CDR3: TGTGCCTGGAGTGTACAGGGGGAGGTCACTGAAGCTTTCTTT. Translating it yields CAWSVQGEVTEAFF.

This clonotype was seen only a few times. The chain uses TRBV20-1 and TRBJ2-4; D ambiguous. The V end was cut by 0 bases, the J end by 0 bases, with 9 bases between. Germline V gives CDR1 DFQATT, CDR2 SNEGSKA (reference sequence). The CDR3 extends over 15 amino acids. CDR3 loop: CSARDVTLAKNIQYF. As DNA, the CDR3 is TGCAGTGCTAGAGATGTCACCTTAGCCAAAAACATTCAGTACTTC.

This clonotype was picked up one time. This sequence joins TRBV6-1 and TRBJ1-1; TRBD1 aligns across 11 bases. Germline CDR1 MNHNS, CDR2 SASEGT. The V segment lost 5 bases and the J segment 2 bases; nucleotides outside the gene matches: 10. This CDR3 comprises 17 residues. The CDR3 sequence is CASSTRTGGGLNTEAFF. The CDR3 DNA follows: TGTGCCAGCAGTACCCGGACAGGGGGCGGTTTAAACACTGAAGCTTTCTTT.

This clonotype was detected a few times. The chain is built from TRBV2 and TRBJ2-1; TRBD1 is a possible D gene (6 bases). Germline assignment: CDR1 SNHLY and CDR2 FYNNEI. The germline V and J ends were trimmed by 8 bases and 0 bases, with 14 bases remaining between them. The CDR3 sequence is 15 residues long. CDR3 coding DNA: TGTGCCAGCCATCAGACAGGTAGCTCCTACAATGAGCAGTTCTTC. It encodes CASHQTGSSYNEQFF.

This clonotype has a handful of counts. The chain uses TRBV7-3 and TRBJ1-1; 7 bases align to TRBD1. V dropped 5 bases and J dropped 1; count of bases not matched to a gene: 4. This CDR3 has 14 residues. CDR1 and CDR2 from the germline V gene are SGHTA and FQGTGA. The CDR3: CASSRGPTNTEAFF. CDR3 in DNA: TGTGCCAGCAGCAGGGGGCCAACGAACACTGAAGCTTTCTTT.

V is TRBV12-3 or TRBV12-4 and J is TRBJ2-1, with 12 positions matching TRBD2. The CDR3 has 14 amino acids. Trimming cost V 4 bases and J 8 bases; bases outside gene matches: 3. In DNA form, the CDR3 reads TGTGCCAGCAGTTCTAGCGGGAGGGGCGATGAGCAGTTCTTC. Amino acids: CASSSSGRGDEQFF.